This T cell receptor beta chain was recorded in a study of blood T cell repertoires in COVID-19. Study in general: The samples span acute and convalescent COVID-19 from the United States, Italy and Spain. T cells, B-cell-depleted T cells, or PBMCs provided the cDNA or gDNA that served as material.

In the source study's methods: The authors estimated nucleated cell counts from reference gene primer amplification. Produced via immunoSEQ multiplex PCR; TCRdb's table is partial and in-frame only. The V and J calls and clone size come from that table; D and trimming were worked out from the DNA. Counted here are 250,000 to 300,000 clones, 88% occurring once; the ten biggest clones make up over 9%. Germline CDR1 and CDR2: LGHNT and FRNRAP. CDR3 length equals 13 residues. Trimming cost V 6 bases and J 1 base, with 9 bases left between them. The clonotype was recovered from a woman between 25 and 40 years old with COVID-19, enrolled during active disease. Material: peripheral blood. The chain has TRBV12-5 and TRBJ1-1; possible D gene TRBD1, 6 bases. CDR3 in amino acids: CASGLTGNTEAFF. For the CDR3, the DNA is TGTGCTAGTGGCCTGACAGGGAACACTGAAGCTTTCTTT.